The rows below give T cell receptor beta chains drawn from one sample of a study of shared clonotypes between healthy human individuals. TCRdb's table, derived via immunoSEQ multiplex PCR, lists solely in-frame clones and lacks some. There are roughly 770,000 clones in the sample; approximately 97% occur only once, and less than 0.25% lies in the top ten. Sequenced: naive CD8+ T cells sorted from blood. All receptors derive from a man aged 25-45 years in good health. Both conserved end residues are part of each CDR3. A D gene is named only where the DNA matches it firmly.

j_call d_call v_call cdr3_nt cdr3_aa
TRBJ2-1 NA TRBV9 TGTGCCAGCAGCGTAGACGTGAACAATGAGCAGTTCTTC CASSVDVNNEQFF
TRBJ2-1 TRBD2 TRBV7-8 TGTGCCAGCAGCCCTCTAGCGGGAGCGGAGGTGGGGAATGAGCAGTTCTTC CASSPLAGAEVGNEQFF
TRBJ2-3 TRBD2 TRBV27 TGTGCCAGCAGCCCACTAGCGGAGACAGATACGCAGTATTTT CASSPLAETDTQYF
TRBJ2-2 TRBD2 TRBV7-9 TGTGCCAGCAGCCCAAGCAATGGGCGGGAGGCCGGGGAGCTGTTTTTT CASSPSNGREAGELFF
TRBJ2-2 NA TRBV6-5 TGTGCCAGCGGGTGGACTGGCAAGAACACCGGGGAGCTGTTTTTT CASGWTGKNTGELFF
TRBJ2-2 TRBD2 TRBV4-3 TGCGCCAGCAGCGAATCGACGGGTAGCGGGAAAACCGGGGAGCTGTTTTTT CASSESTGSGKTGELFF
TRBJ1-3 TRBD1 TRBV7-6 TGTGCCAGCAGCTCTCAGGAGACAGGGGCTGGAAACACCATATATTTT CASSSQETGAGNTIYF
TRBJ1-2 NA TRBV5-5 TGTGCCAGCAGCTACAGACAGGTCGAAGACTATGGCTACACCTTC CASSYRQVEDYGYTF
TRBJ2-7 NA TRBV19 TGTGCCAGTAGTATCTTAGTGGCGAGGGTGTACGAGCAGTACTTC CASSILVARVYEQYF
TRBJ2-7 TRBD1 TRBV7-9 TGTGCCAGCAGCTTAGTCGGGACAGGGGGAGACGAGCAGTACTTC CASSLVGTGGDEQYF